The text below deals with one T cell receptor (beta chain). The antigen remains undetermined. Any gene name here is a mouse gene name. The CDR3 is cut off 1 residue early in the read; its end comes from the germline J gene. Germline V gene data show CDR1 as KGHTA and CDR2 as FQNQQP. This CDR3 comprises 15 residues. This sample was taken from a study of tissue T cells after allogeneic stem cell transplantation. Findings and caveats of the study: This small cohort was clinically heterogeneous, and sampling depth was a limitation. Tissue-detected TCR repertoire was only partly captured by blood and spleen T cells. Across patients, clones rarely overlapped, yet motif clusters were shared tissue-specifically.

Assay: immunoSEQ multiplex PCR; the TCRdb copy retains only in-frame clones and omits some. Of thousands of clones listed, about 47% were seen once; the top ten hold 7.1%. As to time point: mouse harvest day 7 after allogeneic transplant. The graft held 10^6 splenic CD5+ T cells and 10^7 T-cell-depleted bone marrow cells. This mouse GVHD model was MHC-mismatched B6 to BALB/c, profiled day 7 or 14. The receptor's source is a female BALB/c mouse given C57BL/6 T cells with graft-versus-host disease after an allogeneic hematopoietic cell transplant. Sequencing was carried out using gut tissue. The chain carries TRBV23 and TRBJ1-2. The covered CDR3 bases are TGCTCCAGCAGTCAATCGTGGGTTGCAAACTCCGACTACACC. It is translated as CSSSQSWVANSDYT. The CDR3, in full, reads CSSSQSWVANSDYTF.